What follows are 11 T cell receptor beta chains derived from one specimen sequenced in a study of T cell responses to AZD1222 COVID-19 vaccine. Repertoires were generated with immunoSEQ multiplex PCR, while TCRdb's copy carries only in-frame clones and drops some. There are about 190,000 clones in the sample; around 93% occur only once, and roughly 9.8% lies in the top ten. The sample consisted of peripheral blood, taken on day 0 of AZD1222 vaccination. The receptor source for this set is an adult in good health.

V is TRBV6-5 and J is TRBJ2-6; the D is unclear. V lost 9 bases, J lost 2 bases, and 14 bases lay in between. Germline V gene lookup returns CDR1 MNHEY and CDR2 SVGAGI. This CDR3 is 15 amino acids long. The CDR3 loop is CAREIDRPGANVLTF. DNA for the CDR3: TGTGCCAGAGAGATAGACCGGCCTGGGGCCAACGTCCTGACTTTC.

J is TRBJ1-5 and V is TRBV5-8, with D unclear. The CDR3 has 14 amino acids. V shed 3 bases and J shed 0 bases, with 7 bases lying between them. Germline-derived CDR1 and CDR2 are SGHTS and YDEGEE. The CDR3 DNA follows: TGTGCCAGCAGCTGGCCCTATAGCAATCAGCCCCAGCATTTT. Residues: CASSWPYSNQPQHF.

This chain joins TRBV2 and TRBJ2-1, with 11 nucleotides matching TRBD2. In germline, CDR1 is SNHLY, CDR2 FYNNEI. V was clipped by 9 bases and J by 4 bases; unmatched bases: 2. The CDR3 covers 13 residues. CDR3 sequence: CARGLAEYNEQFF. DNA for the CDR3: TGTGCCAGGGGACTAGCGGAATACAATGAGCAGTTCTTC.

This sequence joins TRBV5-4 and TRBJ2-1; no definite D call. The length of the CDR3 is 12 residues. Trimming took off 0 bases at V and 6 bases at J, with 4 bases between the two ends. Germline CDR1 and CDR2: SGHNT and YYREEE (reference sequence). The CDR3 bases are TGTGCCAGCAGCTTGGGGCTCAATGAGCAGTTCTTC. Amino acid sequence: CASSLGLNEQFF.

The rearrangement links TRBV21-1 to TRBJ2-6. TRBV21-1 is a listed pseudogene. The CDR3 loop spans 17 amino acids. DNA of the CDR3: TGTGCCAGCAGCAACGATGGAAATTCCTCTGGGGCCAACGTCCTGACTTTC. Encoded protein: CASSNDGNSSGANVLTF.

The V and J genes are TRBV4-3 and TRBJ2-2, with 8 bases fitting TRBD2. This CDR3 has 16 residues. J gave up 6 bases and V 0 bases, and 6 bases lay outside the gene matches. CDR1 is LGHNA and CDR2 is YSLEER in the germline V gene. DNA for the CDR3: TGCGCCAGCAGCCAAGATGAAGCGGGAGTCGCCGGGGAGCTGTTTTTT. Its translation: CASSQDEAGVAGELFF.

The CDR3 region is CASSYSTSGNYEQYF. In nucleotides, the CDR3 is TGTGCCAGCAGTTACTCGACTAGCGGAAACTACGAGCAGTACTTC. J is TRBJ2-7 and V is TRBV6-5; TRBD2 agrees at 9 bases. The germline CDR1 and CDR2 sequences are MNHEY and SVGAGI. The CDR3 runs to 15 residues. V shed 0 bases, J shed 3 bases, and the junction held 3 bases outside the gene matches.

The chain combines TRBV5-6 with TRBJ2-7; 7 bases are shared with TRBD1. The V segment lost 0 bases and the J segment 6 bases; nucleotides outside the gene matches: 12. The CDR3 is 16 residues long. CDR1 is SGHDT, CDR2 YYEEEE, per germline. The CDR3 nucleotides read TGTGCCAGCAGCTTGGTCCCGACAGGGACACGAGGCGAGCAGTACTTC. Its translation is CASSLVPTGTRGEQYF. Supplemented by reference TRBV5-6 and TRBJ2-7, the full variable domain reads DAGVTQSPTHLIKTRGQQVTLRCSPKSGHDTVSWYQQALGQGPQFIFQYYEEEERQRGNFPDRFSGHQFPNYSSELNVNALLLGDSALYLCASSLVPTGTRGEQYFGPGTRLTVT.

The chain joins TRBV27 to TRBJ2-1; possible D gene TRBD1, 6 bases. This CDR3 is built from 15 residues. V dropped 2 bases and J dropped 6 bases, with 14 bases sitting between them. Germline CDR1 is MNHEY and CDR2 is SMNVEV (reference sequence). The CDR3 region has the DNA TGTGCCAGCAGTTTAGGTACAGGGTTATCCAATGAGCAGTTCTTC. This encodes CASSLGTGLSNEQFF.

This chain uses TRBV9 with TRBJ2-1; 11 bases are a match to TRBD2. This CDR3 has 16 residues. Trimming cost V 3 bases and J 7 bases; bases outside gene matches: 9. Germline V gives CDR1 SGDLS, CDR2 YYNGEE. Here the CDR3 DNA reads TGTGCCAGCAGCGGCACTAGCGGGAGACCCCTGAATGAGCAGTTCTTC. Its protein product is CASSGTSGRPLNEQFF.

The J gene is TRBJ1-2, the V gene TRBV2; D is possibly TRBD1 (5 bases). Trimming took 5 bases from V and 2 from J, leaving 9 bases between them. In germline, CDR1 is SNHLY, CDR2 FYNNEI. The CDR3 extends over 13 amino acids. The CDR3 DNA is TGTGCCAGCAGTACGGACATAAACTATGGCTACACCTTC. Protein product: CASSTDINYGYTF. Together with reference TRBV2 and TRBJ1-2, the CDR3 gives the full variable domain: EPEVTQTPSHQVTQMGQEVILRCVPISNHLYFYWYRQILGQKVEFLVSFYNNEISEKSEIFDDQFSVERPDGSNFTLKIRSTKLEDSAMYFCASSTDINYGYTFGSGTRLTVV.